The clone carrying this T cell receptor (beta chain) was seen only a few times. The antigen remains unidentified. Focal radiation plus CTLA-4 blockade with ipilimumab was administered to patients who had chemo-refractory metastatic non-small-cell lung cancer. This sample was taken from a study of radiotherapy plus CTLA-4 blockade in lung cancer. Study-level information: Patients showed objective responses in about 20% of cases and disease control in more than 25%.

Generated by immunoSEQ multiplex PCR, the TCRdb table keeps only in-frame clones and is missing some. The sample shows roughly 88,000 clones, about four fifths of them seen only once. The germline gives CDR1 SGHTA, CDR2 FQGTGA. The CDR3 contains 16 residues. J lost 8 bases, V lost 5 bases, and 8 bases had no gene match. Whole-study results and caveats: The authors reported that early blood T cell clone dynamics, with interferon-beta, best predicted response. Blood saw expansion of tumor-derived TCR clones after radiotherapy plus ipilimumab.

The specimen was peripheral blood, collected from a patient treated with radiotherapy plus ipilimumab. The clonotype comes from a human donor with non-small cell lung cancer who had stable disease on radiotherapy plus ipilimumab. The V call is TRBV7-3, the J call TRBJ1-6; 11 bases match TRBD1. The CDR3 spells CASSQGQGEADSPLHF. The CDR3 DNA follows: TGTGCCAGCAGCCAGGGACAGGGGGAGGCCGATTCACCCCTCCACTTT.